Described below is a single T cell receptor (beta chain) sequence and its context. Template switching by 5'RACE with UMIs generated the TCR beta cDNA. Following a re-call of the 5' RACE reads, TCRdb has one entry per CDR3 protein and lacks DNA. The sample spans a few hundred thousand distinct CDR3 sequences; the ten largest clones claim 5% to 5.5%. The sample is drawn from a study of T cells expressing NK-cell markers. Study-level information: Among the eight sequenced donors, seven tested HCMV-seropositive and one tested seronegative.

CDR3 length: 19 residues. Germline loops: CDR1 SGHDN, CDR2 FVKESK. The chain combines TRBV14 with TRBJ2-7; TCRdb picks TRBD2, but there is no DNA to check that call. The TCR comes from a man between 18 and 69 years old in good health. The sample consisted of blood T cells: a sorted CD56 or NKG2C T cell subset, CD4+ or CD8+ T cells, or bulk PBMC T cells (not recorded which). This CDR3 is CASSQRPGTRGSSSYEQYF.